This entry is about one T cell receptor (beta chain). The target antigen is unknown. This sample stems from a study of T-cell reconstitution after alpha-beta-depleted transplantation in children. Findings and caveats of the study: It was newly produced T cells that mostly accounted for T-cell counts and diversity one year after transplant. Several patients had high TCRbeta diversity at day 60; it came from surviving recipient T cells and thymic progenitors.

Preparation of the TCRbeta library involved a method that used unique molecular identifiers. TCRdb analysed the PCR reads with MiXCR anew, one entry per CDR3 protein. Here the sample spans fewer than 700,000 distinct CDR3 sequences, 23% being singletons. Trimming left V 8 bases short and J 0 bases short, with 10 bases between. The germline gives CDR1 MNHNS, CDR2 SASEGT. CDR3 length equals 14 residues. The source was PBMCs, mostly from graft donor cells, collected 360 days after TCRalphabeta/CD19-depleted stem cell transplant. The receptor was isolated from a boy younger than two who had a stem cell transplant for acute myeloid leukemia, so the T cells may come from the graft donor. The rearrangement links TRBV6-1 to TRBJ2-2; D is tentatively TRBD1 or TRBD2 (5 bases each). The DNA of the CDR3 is TGTGCCAGCGCCGAGGGGACGAACACCGGGGAGCTGTTTTTT. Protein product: CASAEGTNTGELFF.